This T cell receptor (beta chain) was captured in a study of PD-L1 blockade in urothelial cancer. Study summary: At some point between 2013 and 2014 therapy began: atezolizumab 1,200 mg intravenously every 3 weeks.

This CDR3 spans 13 amino acids. J was trimmed by 11 bases and V by 3 bases; bases with no gene match: 4. The germline CDR1 and CDR2 sequences are KGHSH and LQKENI. This sample's time point: peripheral blood 6 weeks after treatment start. Samples were collected from each patient before treatment and during treatment. Each patient gave between 1 and 8 of them in total. Sequencing used immunoSEQ multiplex PCR; TCRdb keeps in-frame clones, though not all of them. Among about 43,000 clones listed, about 83% were seen once. This clonotype originated in a man in his fifties or sixties with urothelial cancer. Sequenced here: PBMCs, sampled around atezolizumab (anti-PD-L1) treatment. The chain links TRBV18 to TRBJ1-6; 7 bases are a match to TRBD1. The CDR3 DNA sequence: TGTGCCAGCTCACCTGGGACAGTGACACCCCTCCACTTT. Its translation is CASSPGTVTPLHF.